This T cell receptor (beta chain) is from a study of T cells in Graves' hyperthyroidism and ophthalmopathy. Notes on the study in general: Stable hyperthyroidism was told apart from ophthalmopathy by a model built on 13 V-J features.

Amplification targeted TCR beta CDR3 regions from RNA transcripts. The primer set for the first-round RT-PCR of the TCR CDR3 was HTBI. TCRdb itself ran the multiplex PCR reads through MiXCR, one entry per CDR3 protein. The data hold about 250,000 distinct CDR3 sequences, with nearly 15% observed a single time. As regards this clonotype: Antigen specificity is unknown.

The V end lost 3 bases, the J end lost 5 bases, and 20 bases lay between the germline ends. Looked up from germline, CDR1 is LNHDA and CDR2 is SQIVND (reference sequence). The CDR3 is 17 amino acids. The source is a woman in her fifties or sixties with Graves' hyperthyroidism that later progressed to Graves' ophthalmopathy. Sequenced sample: blood. This rearrangement joins TRBV19 to TRBJ1-5, with a weak D call TRBD1 (5 bases). CDR3 DNA sequence: TGTGCCAGTAGTATTCGGAGGGGACGGTCTGTAGATCAGCCCCAGCATTTT. Amino acid sequence: CASSIRRGRSVDQPQHF.